This T cell receptor (beta chain) was observed in a study of T cell clonotyping in hematopoietic cell transplantation (dated by TCRdb to about 2021). General notes on the study: A total of around 140 blood samples were collected in the study from 35 consecutive transplant recipients and their related donors. Patient recruitment ran from late 2015 to early 2017, and follow-up continued until September 2020 or death. Paper-wide results and their limitations: The sample size was limited, and because cells were not sorted, the contributions of CD4 and CD8 repertoires could not be separated. Donor and pretransplant recipient Inverse Simpson Index values predicted broader posttransplant TCR repertoire diversity. Recipient repertoires showed only a small fraction of overlap with donor repertoires, and over 97% appeared de novo at the given depth. Recipient TCR diversity fell after transplant, with pathologically expanded clonotypes rising progressively from day 30 to day 180.

Related transplant donors provided blood samples for TCR beta sequencing. Nuclei Lysis Solution was used to extract genomic DNA from fresh or cryopreserved unfractionated peripheral blood mononuclear cells. To note about this clone: No antigen is known for it. The record has no base qualities; no much larger clone is one base away.

TCR beta CDR3 regions were amplified from genomic DNA with the immunoSEQ assay, a bias-controlled multiplex PCR using V- and J-specific primers. A second PCR step added a proprietary barcode and Illumina adapter sequences to the CDR3 amplicons. CDR3 libraries were sequenced on an Illumina MiSeq instrument. Per the authors' processing: Export and quality control were handled in immunoSEQ Analyzer 3.0, while downstream analyses relied on R Bioconductor and Immunarch. Repertoire metrics were calculated using only productive rearrangements within the normalized downsampled data set. Pathologically expanded clonotypes were defined as those larger than 5 templates in the normalized cohort. The Inverse Simpson Index served as the measure of repertoire diversity. To capture all clonotypes, CMV-specificity analyses were performed on the non-normalized data set. Imported from immuneACCESS, the table was reduced by TCRdb to in-frame sequences with V and J called. These copies leave out some clones; in studies compared against another copy, an unresolved V gene accounts for under half, and the cause of the remainder is not known. That table is the source of V, J and clone size, and D and trimming were worked out from the DNA. The sample table holds about 41,000 clones, of which approximately 95% were seen once. The top ten hold approximately 0.94% of the sample.

Reading the germline V gene gives CDR1 ENHRY and CDR2 SYGVKD. The CDR3 starts with the cysteine, ends with the phenylalanine, and has 14 residues. Only CDR3 DNA remains: 42 bases, in frame from the first base. The V end gives up 3 bases and the J end 7 bases, leaving 8 bases in the junction not matched to a gene. The rearranged segments are TRBV10-3 and TRBJ2-5, with 7 bases aligning to TRBD2. The source is a man aged 25 to 45 in good health. Some clones in this sample may be carry-over from other donors' samples. The sequenced material came from peripheral blood mononuclear cells. The CDR3 reads CAISEGLEGWTQYF. The nucleotide sequence reads TGTGCCATCAGTGAAGGACTAGAGGGTTGGACCCAGTACTTC.